These 30 T cell receptor beta chains were sequenced from one sample in a study of cytomegalovirus exposure and HLA in healthy donors. Vbeta (60) and Jbeta (13) primers were used in the PCR. Generated by immunoSEQ multiplex PCR, the TCRdb table keeps only in-frame clones and is missing some. The table records about 140,000 clones, 80% of them present only once. Sequenced material: PBMCs. All receptors derive from a male donor in good health and CMV-seronegative.

This chain joins TRBV2 and TRBJ1-4; 8 bases map to TRBD1. Trimming cost V 3 bases and J 7 bases; bases outside gene matches: 4. CDR1 is SNHLY and CDR2 is FYNNEI in the germline V gene. The CDR3 extends over 14 amino acids. CDR3 amino acids: CASSDSTGGEKLFF. CDR3 in DNA: TGTGCCAGCAGTGACTCTACAGGGGGTGAAAAACTGTTTTTT.

This chain connects TRBV27 to TRBJ1-2, with TRBD1 as a possible D gene (6 bases). V was clipped by 3 bases and J by 7 bases, with 12 bases between them. The CDR3 is made up of 13 amino acids. The germline V gene encodes CDR1 MNHEY and CDR2 SMNVEV (reference sequence). The CDR3 protein is CASSFTGMGGYTF. The CDR3 DNA sequence: TGTGCCAGCAGTTTTACAGGGATGGGTGGCTACACCTTC.

The chain employs TRBV5-1 and TRBJ2-5; 9 nucleotides line up with TRBD2. This CDR3 region has 16 residues. Germline V gene data show CDR1 as SGHRS and CDR2 as YFSETQ. The trim removed 0 bases at V and 2 bases at J, leaving 5 bases unmatched. CDR3 bases: TGCGCCAGCAGCTTGGACGGCGGGGGGGGGCAAGAGACCCAGTACTTC. As protein: CASSLDGGGGQETQYF.

This rearrangement joins TRBV4-1 to TRBJ1-6, with D unresolved. Looked up from germline, CDR1 is MGHRA and CDR2 is YSYEKL. The V gene lost 1 base and the J gene lost 7 bases, with 11 bases spanning the gap. This CDR3 region has 15 residues. The CDR3 sequence: CASSQVATRNSPLHF. CDR3 DNA: TGCGCCAGCAGCCAAGTAGCGACAAGGAATTCACCCCTCCACTTT.

The gene calls are TRBV5-6 and TRBJ1-2; 7 bases are a match to TRBD1. J was trimmed by 5 bases and V by 3 bases; bases with no gene match: 10. Germline V gene lookup returns CDR1 SGHDT and CDR2 YYEEEE. CDR3 length equals 15 residues. The CDR3, as DNA: TGTGCCAGCAGCTGGATGGGACAGATAATATATGGCTACACCTTC. Translated, it gives CASSWMGQIIYGYTF.

This rearrangement joins TRBV15 to TRBJ2-7, with D possibly matching TRBD1 (5 bases). V lost 0 bases, J lost 0 bases, and 9 bases lay in between. Germline CDR1 LNHNV, CDR2 YYDKDF (reference sequence). The CDR3 is 15 residues long. The CDR3 sequence is CATSRDPGISYEQYF. Written as DNA, the CDR3 is TGTGCCACCAGCAGAGATCCAGGGATCTCCTACGAGCAGTACTTC.

The chain couples TRBV5-4 to TRBJ2-1; D remains ambiguous. The V gene lost 4 bases and the J gene lost 5 bases, with 13 bases spanning the gap. CDR3 length: 14 residues. CDR1 is SGHNT and CDR2 is YYREEE in the germline V gene (reference sequence). CDR3 residues: CASSDPGGDNEQFF. The CDR3 DNA follows: TGTGCCAGCAGCGACCCCGGCGGCGACAATGAGCAGTTCTTC.

The chain is built from TRBV7-2 and TRBJ2-5, with D perhaps matching TRBD1 (5 bases). The DNA matches TRBJ2-7 better at its end, which makes the J call doubtful. The CDR3 extends over 15 amino acids. Germline CDR1 reads SGHTA; CDR2 reads FQGNSA. DNA for the CDR3: TGTGCCAGCAGCTTAGGTTCAGGGCACAGCTACGAGCAGTACTTC. It specifies CASSLGSGHSYEQYF.

In DNA form, the CDR3 reads TGTGCCAGCAGCTTACAGGGAACCCTCTATGGCTACACCTTC. Its protein is CASSLQGTLYGYTF. This chain connects TRBV7-2 to TRBJ1-2, with D tentatively TRBD1 (5 bases). This CDR3 region has 14 residues. Per the germline V gene, CDR1 is SGHTA and CDR2 is FQGNSA. Trimming cost V 2 bases and J 4 bases, with 11 bases left between them.

The J gene is TRBJ2-5, the V gene TRBV27; D unresolved. The last part of the DNA fits TRBJ2-7 better; the J call may be wrong. The germline V gene has CDR1 MNHEY and CDR2 SMNVEV (reference sequence). This CDR3 comprises 13 residues. CDR3: CASSLYGLGEQYF. CDR3 DNA sequence: TGTGCCAGCAGTTTATATGGCTTGGGCGAGCAGTACTTC.

The chain has TRBV5-1 and TRBJ2-1; TRBD2 matches 13 bases. Per germline, CDR1 SGHRS and CDR2 YFSETQ. V shed 0 bases and J 6 bases; nucleotides not matched to a gene: 6. This CDR3 has 17 residues. In nucleotides, the CDR3 is TGCGCCAGCAGCTTGGGACTAGCGGGGGGAATGATCAATGAGCAGTTCTTC. Its translation: CASSLGLAGGMINEQFF. Using reference TRBV5-1 and TRBJ2-1 for the parts outside the CDR3, the full variable domain is KAGVTQTPRYLIKTRGQQVTLSCSPISGHRSVSWYQQTPGQGLQFLFEYFSETQRNKGNFPGRFSGRQFSNSRSEMNVSTLELGDSALYLCASSLGLAGGMINEQFFGPGTRLTVL.

This clone showed up just once. This rearrangement joins TRBV14 to TRBJ1-2; D perhaps matches TRBD1 (5 bases). CDR1 SGHDN and CDR2 FVKESK come from the germline V gene. V was trimmed by 1 base and J by 6 bases, leaving 9 bases between them. The length of the CDR3 is 13 residues. In DNA form, the CDR3 reads TGTGCCAGCAGCCAAGGACAGACCCATGGCTACACCTTC. This encodes CASSQGQTHGYTF.

The gene calls are TRBV5-6 and TRBJ1-5; no clear D gene. V was trimmed by 4 bases and J by 2 bases, leaving 7 bases between them. This CDR3 contains 13 residues. From germline, CDR1 is SGHDT and CDR2 YYEEEE. CDR3 residues: CASSQARNQPQHF. The CDR3 nucleotides are TGTGCCAGCAGCCAGGCACGCAATCAGCCCCAGCATTTT.

The chain links TRBV10-3 to TRBJ2-7; a possible D gene is TRBD1 (5 bases). The germline V and J ends were trimmed by 10 bases and 0 bases, with 13 bases remaining between them. The V gene's germline CDR1 is ENHRY and CDR2 SYGVKD. The CDR3 is 13 amino acids. Here the CDR3 DNA reads TGTGCCACCTTGGACACGAGCTCCTACGAGCAGTACTTC. Protein product: CATLDTSSYEQYF.

The rearrangement links TRBV30 to TRBJ2-5; 10 bases fit TRBD2. This CDR3 comprises 12 residues. Germline CDR1 and CDR2: GTSNPN and SVGIG (reference sequence). V dropped 5 bases and J dropped 5; count of bases not matched to a gene: 2. The CDR3 region has the DNA TGTGCCTGGGGGACTAGCGTTGAGACCCAGTACTTC. Residues: CAWGTSVETQYF.

The rearrangement joins TRBV7-9 to TRBJ2-5; weak D call: TRBD1 (6 bases). Germline lookup yields CDR1 SEHNR and CDR2 FQNEAQ (reference sequence). V dropped 7 bases and J dropped 3 bases, with 18 bases sitting between them. There are 15 residues in the CDR3. The CDR3 nucleotides are TGTGCCAGCACCCCACCCGGACAGCTCAAAGAGACCCAGTACTTC. The encoded protein is CASTPPGQLKETQYF. Drawing the rest from reference TRBV7-9 and TRBJ2-5, the complete variable domain is DTGVSQNPRHKITKRGQNVTFRCDPISEHNRLYWYRQTLGQGPEFLTYFQNEAQLEKSRLLSDRFSAERPKGSFSTLEIQRTEQGDSAMYLCASTPPGQLKETQYFGPGTRLLVL.

The CDR3 loop reads CASGRGPGSTEAFF. The DNA for the CDR3 is TGTGCCAGCGGCAGGGGGCCGGGTAGCACTGAAGCTTTCTTT. The rearrangement links TRBV6-6 to TRBJ1-1, with TRBD1 identical over 8 bases. V was pared by 8 bases and J by 4 bases, with 9 bases of the junction left unmatched. The CDR3 extends over 14 amino acids. The germline CDR1 and CDR2 sequences are MNHNY and SVGAGI (reference sequence).

V usage is TRBV7-3 and J usage is TRBJ2-3, with D tentatively TRBD2 (6 bases). CDR3 length: 14 residues. Looked up from germline, CDR1 is SGHTA and CDR2 is FQGTGA. Deletions cut 5 bases from V and 5 bases from J, with 14 bases between. DNA of the CDR3: TGTGCCAGCAGCCCCGGGGGTGTGGTAGATACGCAGTATTTT. Amino acid sequence: CASSPGGVVDTQYF.

The CDR3 nucleotides read TGTGCCAGCAGCTCAGGGGGGACAGGGTTAAAGTATTTT. Translated, it gives CASSSGGTGLKYF. The V and J genes are TRBV7-9 and TRBJ2-3; TRBD1 matches 9 bases. Germline CDR1 is SEHNR and CDR2 is FQNEAQ (reference sequence). The J segment lost 13 bases and the V segment lost 4 bases, leaving 9 bases of the junction unmatched. This CDR3 spans 13 amino acids.

The chain uses TRBV30 and TRBJ2-3; 9 nucleotides agree with TRBD2. The CDR3 extends over 14 amino acids. CDR1 is GTSNPN and CDR2 is SVGIG in the germline V gene (reference sequence). J lost 4 bases, V lost 8 bases, and 10 bases had no gene match. CDR3 loop: CATRPSGVADTQYF. CDR3 in DNA: TGTGCCACCAGACCTAGCGGGGTTGCAGATACGCAGTATTTT.

The CDR3 bases are TGTGCCAGCAGCTTGACGGGGGCCGGGGAGCTGTTTTTT. Translated: CASSLTGAGELFF. This chain links TRBV7-6 with TRBJ2-2, with a possible D match to TRBD2 (6 bases). Trimming stripped 3 bases from V and 6 bases from J, with 8 bases between. This CDR3 has 13 amino acids. The germline CDR1 and CDR2 sequences are SGHVS and FNYEAQ. Combining the CDR3 with reference TRBV7-6 and TRBJ2-2 gives the whole variable domain GAGVSQSPRYKVTKRGQDVALRCDPISGHVSLYWYRQALGQGPEFLTYFNYEAQQDKSGLPNDRFSAERPEGSISTLTIQRTEQRDSAMYRCASSLTGAGELFFGEGSRLTVL.

This clone was seen a few times. The rearrangement links TRBV7-2 to TRBJ1-2, with TRBD1 matching 7 bases. The CDR3 is 14 amino acids. Trimming removed 1 base from V and 8 bases from J; junction bases left unmatched: 7. The germline V gene encodes CDR1 SGHTA and CDR2 FQGNSA. The CDR3 DNA sequence: TGTGCCAGCAGCTTAGTTTTAGGGGGCGGGGGCTACACCTTC. This codes for CASSLVLGGGGYTF.

This chain uses TRBV6-5 with TRBJ1-1; D remains ambiguous. The CDR3 has 14 amino acids. Trimming cost V 7 bases and J 3 bases, with 15 bases left between them. CDR1 is MNHEY, CDR2 SVGAGI, per germline. The CDR3 DNA sequence: TGTGCCAGCAAACTCTCCGGTAGCCACACTGAAGCTTTCTTT. Encoded protein: CASKLSGSHTEAFF.

The gene calls are TRBV28 and TRBJ2-4; TRBD1 aligns across 9 bases. The J segment lost 3 bases and the V segment lost 5 bases, leaving 8 bases of the junction unmatched. The length of the CDR3 is 16 residues. The germline V gene has CDR1 MDHEN and CDR2 SYDVKM. CDR3 protein: CASSQPGQGIKNIQYF. The CDR3 DNA is TGTGCCAGCAGTCAACCGGGACAGGGCATCAAAAACATTCAGTACTTC.

A few counts support this clone. The chain carries TRBV2 and TRBJ1-6; D may be TRBD1 (5 bases). Germline assignment: CDR1 SNHLY and CDR2 FYNNEI. V lost 8 bases and J 4 bases, leaving 12 bases between the germline ends. There are 14 residues in the CDR3. CDR3 nucleotides: TGTGCCAGCGGGGCAGCATCTTATAATTCACCCCTCCACTTT. Translation: CASGAASYNSPLHF.

The gene calls are TRBV7-3 and TRBJ2-3; TRBD2 aligns across 8 bases. Per germline, CDR1 SGHTA and CDR2 FQGTGA. The CDR3 consists of 16 residues. J was trimmed by 5 bases and V by 5 bases; bases with no gene match: 12. The CDR3 loop is CASSPLGGGPVDTQYF. The DNA of the CDR3 is TGTGCCAGCAGCCCCCTCGGCGGGGGGCCCGTAGATACGCAGTATTTT.

The gene calls are TRBV7-6 and TRBJ2-7, with 10 bases identical to TRBD1. The CDR3 totals 15 residues. Germline V gene sequence: CDR1 SGHVS, CDR2 FNYEAQ. J was trimmed by 3 bases and V by 1 base; bases with no gene match: 3. The CDR3 sequence: CASSLGQGAYYEQYF. In DNA form, the CDR3 reads TGTGCCAGCAGCTTAGGACAGGGGGCTTACTACGAGCAGTACTTC. The complete variable domain, with remaining parts taken from reference TRBV7-6 and TRBJ2-7, reads GAGVSQSPRYKVTKRGQDVALRCDPISGHVSLYWYRQALGQGPEFLTYFNYEAQQDKSGLPNDRFSAERPEGSISTLTIQRTEQRDSAMYRCASSLGQGAYYEQYFGPGTRLTVT.

This clone was seen a few times. The chain couples TRBV7-2 to TRBJ1-3; 7 bases line up with TRBD1. Germline assignment: CDR1 SGHTA and CDR2 FQGNSA. The CDR3 runs 15 residues. Losses at the gene ends were 5 bases for V and 4 bases for J; bases not matched to a gene: 8. The CDR3 loop reads CASSLGRGLGNTIYF. CDR3 DNA: TGTGCCAGCAGCCTAGGGAGGGGGCTGGGAAACACCATATATTTT.

As to this clone: Relative to the germline gene, one junction end is altered; a read error may explain this. This CDR3 reads CASSLATGNNHPQHF. The CDR3 DNA sequence: TGTGCCAGCAGCTTAGCTACAGGGAACAATCATCCCCAGCATTTT. The chain has TRBV7-9 and TRBJ1-5; a possible D gene is TRBD1 (6 bases). CDR3 length: 15 amino acids. The germline V gene has CDR1 SEHNR and CDR2 FQNEAQ (reference sequence).

J is TRBJ2-3 and V is TRBV15, with a possible D match to TRBD1 (5 bases). This CDR3 contains 15 residues. Germline-derived CDR1 and CDR2 are LNHNV and YYDKDF (reference sequence). V was pared by 0 bases and J by 3 bases, with 10 bases between. CDR3 bases: TGTGCCACCAGCAGAGATCAGGGTAGGACAGATACGCAGTATTTT. This encodes CATSRDQGRTDTQYF. Filled out from reference TRBV15 and TRBJ2-3, the complete variable domain reads DAMVIQNPRYQVTQFGKPVTLSCSQTLNHNVMYWYQQKSSQAPKLLFHYYDKDFNNEADTPDNFQSRRPNTSFCFLDIRSPGLGDTAMYLCATSRDQGRTDTQYFGPGTRLTVL.